This T cell receptor (beta chain) was documented in a study of post-analysis software for immune sequencing data. As for the study in general: Included courses were relapsing-remitting and secondary progressive multiple sclerosis; progressive-relapsing multiple sclerosis was also included. Overall study findings and caveats: Significantly decreased normalized Chao1 diversity was recorded for multiple sclerosis patients relative to controls. There were five TRBV segments more frequent in patients than controls, and TRBV5-6, TRBV5-1 and TRBV20-1 were among them. F measure clustering grouped samples strongly by preparation batch.

With 3 bases clipped from V and 2 bases from J, the junction kept 15 bases outside the gene matches. Germline V gene sequence: CDR1 MDHEN, CDR2 SYDVKM. This CDR3 region has 18 residues. With regard to this clonotype: Its antigen is currently unknown. A much larger clonotype is one base distant, so this may be a read error.

TCR beta cDNA libraries included unique molecular identifiers. TCRdb reprocessed the PCR reads with MiXCR, giving one entry per CDR3 protein. The table shows approximately 460,000 distinct CDR3 sequences, with around 40% occurring only once. This sequence was found in a girl aged 10-17 years with multiple sclerosis. The sample was blood. The chain has TRBV28 and TRBJ1-2; 7 bases match TRBD1. The CDR3 nucleotides read TGTGCCAGCAGTTTCTCGCCGGGACAGAGGTCTTTGAACTATGGCTACACCTTC. Protein product: CASSFSPGQRSLNYGYTF.